This T cell receptor beta chain was sequenced for a study of T cell repertoires in cytomegalovirus infection. Using its own MiXCR run on the reads, TCRdb lists one record per CDR3 protein. The sample has a few hundred thousand distinct CDR3 sequences; about 35% are singletons. The length of the CDR3 is 12 residues. In germline, CDR1 is LNHNV, CDR2 YYDKDF (reference sequence). With 0 bases removed from V and 7 bases from J, the gap between germline ends came to 7 bases. Remarks on this clonotype: Its antigen is undetermined.

This receptor was taken from a human donor in good health (CMV status not recorded). Some clones in this sample may be carry-over from other donors' samples. The sequencing here drew on cultured PBMCs, taken from culture after CMV antigen stimulation. J is TRBJ2-7 and V is TRBV15; the D is unclear. CDR3 DNA: TGTGCCACCAGCAGAGATAAACAGGAGCAGTACTTC. Translating gives CATSRDKQEQYF.